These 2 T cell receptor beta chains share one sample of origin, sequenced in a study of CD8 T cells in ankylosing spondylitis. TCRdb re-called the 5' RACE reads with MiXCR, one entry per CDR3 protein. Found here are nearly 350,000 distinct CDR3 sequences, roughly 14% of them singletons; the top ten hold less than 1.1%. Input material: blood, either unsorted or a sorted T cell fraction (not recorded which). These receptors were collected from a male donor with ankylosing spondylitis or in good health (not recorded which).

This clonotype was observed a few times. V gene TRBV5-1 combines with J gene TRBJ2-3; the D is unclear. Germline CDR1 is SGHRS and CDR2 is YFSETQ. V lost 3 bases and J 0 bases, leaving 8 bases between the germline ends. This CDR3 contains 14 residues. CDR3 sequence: CASSSGWSTDTQYF. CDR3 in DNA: TGCGCCAGCAGCTCCGGATGGAGCACAGATACGCAGTATTTT. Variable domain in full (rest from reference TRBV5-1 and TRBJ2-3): KAGVTQTPRYLIKTRGQQVTLSCSPISGHRSVSWYQQTPGQGLQFLFEYFSETQRNKGNFPGRFSGRQFSNSRSEMNVSTLELGDSALYLCASSSGWSTDTQYFGPGTRLTVL.

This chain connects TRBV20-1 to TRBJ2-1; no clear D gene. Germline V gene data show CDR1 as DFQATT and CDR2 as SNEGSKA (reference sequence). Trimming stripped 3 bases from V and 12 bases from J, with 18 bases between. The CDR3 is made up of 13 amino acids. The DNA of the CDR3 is TGCAGTGCTAGCCGCCTTGGACGGCGCGGGCAGTTCTTC. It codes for CSASRLGRRGQFF.